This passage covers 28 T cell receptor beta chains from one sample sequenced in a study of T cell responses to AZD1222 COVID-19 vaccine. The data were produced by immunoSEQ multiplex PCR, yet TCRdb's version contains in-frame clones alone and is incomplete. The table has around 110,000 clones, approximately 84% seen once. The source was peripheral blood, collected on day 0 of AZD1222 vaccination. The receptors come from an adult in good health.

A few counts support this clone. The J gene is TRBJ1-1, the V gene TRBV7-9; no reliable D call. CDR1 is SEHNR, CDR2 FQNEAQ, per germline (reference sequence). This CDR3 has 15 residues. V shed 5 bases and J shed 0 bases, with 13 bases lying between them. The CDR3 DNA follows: TGTGCCAGCAGCGCCGGAGGACCCATGAACACTGAAGCTTTCTTT. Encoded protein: CASSAGGPMNTEAFF.

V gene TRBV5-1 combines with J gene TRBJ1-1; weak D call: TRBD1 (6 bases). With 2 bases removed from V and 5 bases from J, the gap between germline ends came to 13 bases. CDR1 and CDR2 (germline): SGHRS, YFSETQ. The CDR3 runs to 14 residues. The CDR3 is CASSLGGVRTEAFF. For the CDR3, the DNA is TGCGCCAGCAGCTTAGGGGGAGTAAGAACTGAAGCTTTCTTT.

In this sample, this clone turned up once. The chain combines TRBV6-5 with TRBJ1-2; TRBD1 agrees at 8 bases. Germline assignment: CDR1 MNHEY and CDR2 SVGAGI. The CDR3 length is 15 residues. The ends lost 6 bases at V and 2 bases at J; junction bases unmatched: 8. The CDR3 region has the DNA TGTGCCAGCAGGGAGCAGGGGGCGCGGAACTATGGCTACACCTTC. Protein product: CASREQGARNYGYTF.

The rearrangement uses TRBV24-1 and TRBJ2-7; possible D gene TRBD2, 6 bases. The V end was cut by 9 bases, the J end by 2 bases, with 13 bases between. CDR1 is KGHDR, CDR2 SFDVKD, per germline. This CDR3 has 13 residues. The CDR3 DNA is TGTGCCACCCAGGGCGGGAATCCCTACGAGCAGTACTTC. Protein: CATQGGNPYEQYF.

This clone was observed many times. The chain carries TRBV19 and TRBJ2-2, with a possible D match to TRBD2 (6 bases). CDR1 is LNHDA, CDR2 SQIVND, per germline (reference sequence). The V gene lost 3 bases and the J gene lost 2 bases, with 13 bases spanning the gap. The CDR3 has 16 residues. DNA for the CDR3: TGTGCCAGTAGTATTCAAGGCGGGATAAACACCGGGGAGCTGTTTTTT. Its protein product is CASSIQGGINTGELFF.

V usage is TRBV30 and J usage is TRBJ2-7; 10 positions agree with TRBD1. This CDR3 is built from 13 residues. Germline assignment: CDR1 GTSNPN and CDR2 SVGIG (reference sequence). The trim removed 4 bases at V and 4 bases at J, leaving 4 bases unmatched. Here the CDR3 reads CAWTPGQGYEQYF. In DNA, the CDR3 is TGTGCCTGGACTCCGGGACAGGGGTACGAGCAGTACTTC.

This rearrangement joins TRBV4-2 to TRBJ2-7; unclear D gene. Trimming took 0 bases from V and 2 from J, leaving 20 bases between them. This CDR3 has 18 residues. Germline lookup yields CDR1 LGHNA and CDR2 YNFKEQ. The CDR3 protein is CASSQDLGGGIFPYEQYF. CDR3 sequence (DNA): TGTGCCAGCAGCCAAGATCTGGGCGGCGGAATTTTTCCCTACGAGCAGTACTTC.

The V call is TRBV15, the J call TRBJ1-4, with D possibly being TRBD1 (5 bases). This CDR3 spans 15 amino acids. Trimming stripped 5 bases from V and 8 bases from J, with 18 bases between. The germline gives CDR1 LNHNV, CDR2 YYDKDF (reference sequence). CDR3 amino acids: CATSWSGTDLEKLFF. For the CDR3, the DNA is TGTGCCACCAGCTGGTCCGGGACTGACCTCGAAAAACTGTTTTTT.

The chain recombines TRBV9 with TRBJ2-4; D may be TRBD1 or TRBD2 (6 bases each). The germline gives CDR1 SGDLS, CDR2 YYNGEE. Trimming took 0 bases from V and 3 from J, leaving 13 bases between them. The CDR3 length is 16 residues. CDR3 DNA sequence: TGTGCCAGCAGCGTAGACGGGGGCCTGGTCAAAAACATTCAGTACTTC. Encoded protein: CASSVDGGLVKNIQYF.

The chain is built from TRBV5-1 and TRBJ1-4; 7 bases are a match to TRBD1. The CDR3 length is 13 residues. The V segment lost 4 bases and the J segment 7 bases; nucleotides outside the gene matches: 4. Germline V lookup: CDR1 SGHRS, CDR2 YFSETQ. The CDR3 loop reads CASSLTGIEKLFF. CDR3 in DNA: TGCGCCAGCAGCCTGACAGGGATTGAAAAACTGTTTTTT.

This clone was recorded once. The CDR3, as DNA: TGTGCCAGCAGTTGCGCTGAGGGACTAGCGAGGATCTGTTCCTACGAGCAGTACTTC. Its translation: CASSCAEGLARICSYEQYF. The V and J genes are TRBV28 and TRBJ2-7; 10 bases line up with TRBD2. CDR1 and CDR2 (germline): MDHEN, SYDVKM. The V gene end was trimmed by 4 bases and the J gene end by 1 base; junction bases not matched to a gene: 16. This CDR3 region has 19 residues.

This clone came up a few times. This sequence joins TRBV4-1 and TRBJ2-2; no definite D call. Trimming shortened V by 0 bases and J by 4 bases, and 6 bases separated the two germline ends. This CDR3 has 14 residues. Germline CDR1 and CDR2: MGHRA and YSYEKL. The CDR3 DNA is TGCGCCAGCAGCCAAGAACACTTCACCGGGGAGCTGTTTTTT. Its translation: CASSQEHFTGELFF.

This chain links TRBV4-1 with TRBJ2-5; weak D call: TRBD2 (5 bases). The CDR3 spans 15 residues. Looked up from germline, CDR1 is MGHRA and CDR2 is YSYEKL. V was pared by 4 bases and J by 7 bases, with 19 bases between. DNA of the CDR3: TGCGCCAGCAGCCCCACGGGGAACGATATTGGGACCCAGTACTTC. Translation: CASSPTGNDIGTQYF.

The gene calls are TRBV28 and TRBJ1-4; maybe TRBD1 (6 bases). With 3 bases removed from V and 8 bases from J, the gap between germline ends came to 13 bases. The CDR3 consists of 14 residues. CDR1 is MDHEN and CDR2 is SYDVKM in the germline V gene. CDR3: CASSLGGAEEKLFF. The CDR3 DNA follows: TGTGCCAGCAGTTTGGGGGGGGCTGAGGAAAAACTGTTTTTT.

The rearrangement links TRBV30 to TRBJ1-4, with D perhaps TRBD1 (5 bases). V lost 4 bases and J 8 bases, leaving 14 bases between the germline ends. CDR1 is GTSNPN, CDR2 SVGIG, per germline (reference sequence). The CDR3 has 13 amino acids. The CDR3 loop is CAWTQGGSEKLFF. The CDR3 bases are TGTGCCTGGACCCAGGGTGGGAGCGAAAAACTGTTTTTT.

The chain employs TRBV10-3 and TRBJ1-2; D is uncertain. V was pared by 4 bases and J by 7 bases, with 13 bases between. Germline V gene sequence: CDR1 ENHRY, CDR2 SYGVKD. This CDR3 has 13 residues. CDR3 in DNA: TGTGCCATCAGTGGAGGCGGTGTACTTGGCTACACCTTC. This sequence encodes CAISGGGVLGYTF.

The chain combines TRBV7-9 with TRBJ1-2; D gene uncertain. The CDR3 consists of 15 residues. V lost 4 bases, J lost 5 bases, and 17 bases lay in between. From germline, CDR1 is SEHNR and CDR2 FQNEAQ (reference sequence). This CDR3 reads CASSSPPDAGYGYTF. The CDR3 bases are TGTGCCAGCAGCTCTCCCCCCGACGCCGGTTATGGCTACACCTTC.

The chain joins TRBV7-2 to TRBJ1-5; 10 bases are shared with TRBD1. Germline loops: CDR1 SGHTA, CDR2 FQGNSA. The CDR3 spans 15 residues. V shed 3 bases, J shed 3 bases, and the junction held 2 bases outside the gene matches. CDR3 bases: TGTGCCAGCAGCTTGGGACAGGGGATCAATCAGCCCCAGCATTTT. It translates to CASSLGQGINQPQHF.

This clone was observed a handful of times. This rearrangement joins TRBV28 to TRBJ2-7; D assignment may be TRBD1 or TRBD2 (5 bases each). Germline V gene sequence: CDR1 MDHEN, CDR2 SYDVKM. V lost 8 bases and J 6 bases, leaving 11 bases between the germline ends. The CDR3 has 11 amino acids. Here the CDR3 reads CASSLGVEQYF. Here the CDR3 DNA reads TGTGCCAGCTCACTGGGGGTCGAGCAGTACTTC.

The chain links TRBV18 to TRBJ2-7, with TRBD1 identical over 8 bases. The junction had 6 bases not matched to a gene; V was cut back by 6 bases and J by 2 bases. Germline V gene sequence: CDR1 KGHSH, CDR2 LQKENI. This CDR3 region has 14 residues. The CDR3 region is CASSVRDRPYEQYF. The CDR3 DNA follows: TGTGCCAGCTCGGTCCGGGACAGGCCCTACGAGCAGTACTTC.

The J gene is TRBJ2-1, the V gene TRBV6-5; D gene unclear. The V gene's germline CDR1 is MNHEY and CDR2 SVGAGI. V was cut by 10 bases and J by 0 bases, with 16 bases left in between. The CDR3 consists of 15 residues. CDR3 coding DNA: TGTGCCACCAGACAAGGCCGGAGCTCCTACAATGAGCAGTTCTTC. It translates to CATRQGRSSYNEQFF.

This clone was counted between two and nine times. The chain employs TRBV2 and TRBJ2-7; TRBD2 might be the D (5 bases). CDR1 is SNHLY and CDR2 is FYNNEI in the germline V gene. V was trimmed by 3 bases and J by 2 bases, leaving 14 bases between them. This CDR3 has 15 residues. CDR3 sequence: CASSEEAAMTYEQYF. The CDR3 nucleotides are TGTGCCAGCAGTGAGGAGGCCGCCATGACCTACGAGCAGTACTTC.

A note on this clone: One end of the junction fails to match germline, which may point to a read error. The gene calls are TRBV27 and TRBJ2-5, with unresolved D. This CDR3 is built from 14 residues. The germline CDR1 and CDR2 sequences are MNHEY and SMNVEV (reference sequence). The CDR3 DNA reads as TGTGCCAGCAGTTCGGTTCGGACCCGAGAGGCCCAGTACTTC. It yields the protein CASSSVRTREAQYF.

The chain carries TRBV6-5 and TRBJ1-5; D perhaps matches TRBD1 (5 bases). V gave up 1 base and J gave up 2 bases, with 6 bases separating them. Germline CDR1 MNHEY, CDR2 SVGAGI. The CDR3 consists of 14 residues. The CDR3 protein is CASSYLGRNQPQHF. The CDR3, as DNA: TGTGCCAGCAGTTACTTGGGACGCAATCAGCCCCAGCATTTT.

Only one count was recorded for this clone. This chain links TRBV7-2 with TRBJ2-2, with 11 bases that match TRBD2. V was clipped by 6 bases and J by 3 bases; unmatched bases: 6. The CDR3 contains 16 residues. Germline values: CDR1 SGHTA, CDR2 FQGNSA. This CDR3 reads CASRFSGRADTGELFF. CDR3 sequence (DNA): TGTGCCAGCAGATTTAGCGGGAGGGCCGACACCGGGGAGCTGTTTTTT.

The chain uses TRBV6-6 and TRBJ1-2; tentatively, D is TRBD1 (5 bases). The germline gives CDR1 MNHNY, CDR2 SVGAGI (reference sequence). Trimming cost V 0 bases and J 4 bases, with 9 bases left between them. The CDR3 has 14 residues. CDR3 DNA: TGTGCCAGCAGTTACTCGGCCGGGGGCTATGGCTACACCTTC. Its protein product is CASSYSAGGYGYTF.

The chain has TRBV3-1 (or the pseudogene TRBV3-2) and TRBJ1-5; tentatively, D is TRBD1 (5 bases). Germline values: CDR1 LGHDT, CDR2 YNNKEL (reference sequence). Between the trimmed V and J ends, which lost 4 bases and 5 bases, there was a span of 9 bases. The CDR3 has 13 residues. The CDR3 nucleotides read TGTGCCAGCAGCCCTCGAGGGGATCAGCCCCAGCATTTT. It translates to CASSPRGDQPQHF.

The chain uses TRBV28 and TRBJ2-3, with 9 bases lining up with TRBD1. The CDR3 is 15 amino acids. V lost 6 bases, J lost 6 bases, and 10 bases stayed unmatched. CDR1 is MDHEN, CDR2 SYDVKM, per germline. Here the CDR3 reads CASRPYNRGQDTQYF. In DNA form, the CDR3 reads TGTGCCAGCAGGCCCTATAACAGGGGGCAGGATACGCAGTATTTT. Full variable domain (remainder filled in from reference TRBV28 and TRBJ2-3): DVKVTQSSRYLVKRTGEKVFLECVQDMDHENMFWYRQDPGLGLRLIYFSYDVKMKEKGDIPEGYSVSREKKERFSLILESASTNQTSMYLCASRPYNRGQDTQYFGPGTRLTVL.